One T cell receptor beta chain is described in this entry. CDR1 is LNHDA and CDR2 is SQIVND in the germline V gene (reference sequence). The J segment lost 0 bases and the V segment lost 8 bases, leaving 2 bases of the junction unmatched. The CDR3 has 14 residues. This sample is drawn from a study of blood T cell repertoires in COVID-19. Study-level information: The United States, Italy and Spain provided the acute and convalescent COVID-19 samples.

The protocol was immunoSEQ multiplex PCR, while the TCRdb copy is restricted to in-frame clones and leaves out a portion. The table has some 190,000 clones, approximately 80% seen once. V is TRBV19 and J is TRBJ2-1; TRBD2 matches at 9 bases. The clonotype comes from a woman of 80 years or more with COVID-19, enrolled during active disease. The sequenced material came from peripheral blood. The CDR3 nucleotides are TGTGCCAGTGAGACTAGCGGCTCCTACAATGAGCAGTTCTTC. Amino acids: CASETSGSYNEQFF. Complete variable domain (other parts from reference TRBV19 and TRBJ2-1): DGGITQSPKYLFRKEGQNVTLSCEQNLNHDAMYWYRQDPGQGLRLIYYSQIVNDFQKGDIAEGYSVSREKKESFPLTVTSAQKNPTAFYLCASETSGSYNEQFFGPGTRLTVL.